This T cell receptor beta chain was identified during a study of blood T cell repertoires in COVID-19. On the study more broadly: COVID-19 samples collected from the United States, Italy and Spain covered acute and convalescent phases. T cells, B-cell-depleted T cells, or PBMCs provided the cDNA or gDNA that served as material.

CDR1 and CDR2 from the germline V gene are LNHDA and SQIVND (reference sequence). The CDR3 length is 16 residues. After removal of 6 bases from V and 0 bases from J, the junction contained 7 bases not matched to a gene. Method: immunoSEQ multiplex PCR; TCRdb's copy keeps in-frame clones and lacks some. Seen here are some 120,000 clones, less than 95% observed once, and the top ten hold about 1.9%. The V and J genes are TRBV19 and TRBJ2-3; 9 bases are shared with TRBD1. The source is a human donor with active COVID-19. The donor label of this sample is uncertain. Input material: peripheral blood. The CDR3 coding sequence is TGTGCCAGTAGCAGTAGGACAGGGGCGAGCACAGATACGCAGTATTTT. Translating gives CASSSRTGASTDTQYF.